The rows below give T cell receptor beta chains drawn from one sample of a study of vaccination effects on CD4 cells after COVID-19. These TCRs are of unknown antigen specificity. The protocol was immunoSEQ multiplex PCR, while the TCRdb copy is restricted to in-frame clones and leaves out a portion. The sample holds 50,000 to 70,000 clones, under 80% seen once. The source material was CD4+ T cells from PBMCs cultured without peptide, sampled before COVID-19 vaccination. All receptors come from a human donor who had a prior SARS-CoV-2 infection. Each CDR3 is given with its conserved first and last residue. The D gene is left open where the match is weak. Clone size is shown for a subset of rows, as once, few, many or a class of expanded clone.

d_call,v_call,j_call,cdr3_length,clone_size,cdr3_nt,cdr3_aa
.,TRBV10-3,TRBJ2-7,15,.,TGTGCCATCAGTGAGTGGGCCGGGGAAGACGGGCAGCAGTACTTC,CAISEWAGEDGQQYF
.,TRBV5-1,TRBJ1-6,14,.,TGCGCCAGCAGCTCACTCCGGTTTGATTCACCCCTCCACTTT,CASSSLRFDSPLHF
TRBD2,TRBV2,TRBJ2-5,17,once,TGTGCCAGCAGTGAAGGTCTAGCGGGGGGCCCTAAAGAGACCCAGTACTTC,CASSEGLAGGPKETQYF
.,TRBV2,TRBJ2-5,14,.,TGTGCCAGCAGGAATTCACCTCCCCAAGAGACCCAGTACTTC,CASRNSPPQETQYF
.,TRBV25-1,TRBJ1-1,15,.,TGTGCCAGCAGTGAATCTGGGTTTTTGGCCACTGAAGCTTTCTTT,CASSESGFLATEAFF
TRBD1,TRBV2,TRBJ2-1,13,.,TGTGCCAGCAGTAAAGACAGGGGAAGTGAGCAGTTCTTC,CASSKDRGSEQFF
TRBD2,TRBV7-9,TRBJ2-3,17,medium-sized,TGTGCCAGCAGCTTATATTATAGCCTAGCGGGATTAGATACGCAGTATTTT,CASSLYYSLAGLDTQYF
TRBD2,TRBV9,TRBJ2-7,17,.,TGTGCCAGCAGCGTAGAAGAGTCGGCTGGACTCCCCCCCGGACTAGACTTC,CASSVEESAGLPPGLDF
TRBD1,TRBV19,TRBJ1-6,15,.,TGTGCCAGTAATGGACAGGGTTATTTTGGATCACCCCTCCACTTT,CASNGQGYFGSPLHF
TRBD1,TRBV6-2/TRBV6-3,TRBJ2-7,13,.,TGTGCCAGCAGTGACAGGGGATTCTACGAGCAGTACTTC,CASSDRGFYEQYF
TRBD2,TRBV7-2,TRBJ2-7,16,.,TGTGCCAGCAGCCCGACCAGGACTAGCTCCTTCTACGAGCAGTACTTC,CASSPTRTSSFYEQYF